Shown below are 5 T cell receptor beta chains from a single sample sequenced in a study of OX40 agonist ivuxolimab in advanced cancers. The method was immunoSEQ multiplex PCR; TCRdb's version includes in-frame clones alone and lacks a portion of them. Here the sample spans 77,000 or so clones, around nine tenths being singletons. This material consisted of CD4+ or CD8+ T cells sorted from blood, taken in a trial of the OX40 agonist ivuxolimab. The receptors derive from an adult with an advanced solid tumor such as melanoma, head and neck, liver or kidney cancer.

This chain links TRBV7-2 with TRBJ2-3; maybe TRBD2 (5 bases). The CDR3 length is 15 residues. Trimming cost V 5 bases and J 0 bases, with 12 bases left between them. Germline CDR1 is SGHTA and CDR2 is FQGNSA. The CDR3 coding sequence is TGTGCCAGCAGCCCAGCGGCTGTGAGCACAGATACGCAGTATTTT. Its translation is CASSPAAVSTDTQYF.

This sequence joins TRBV6-1 and TRBJ1-1; 10 nucleotides agree with TRBD1. The CDR3 contains 14 residues. Germline lookup yields CDR1 MNHNS and CDR2 SASEGT. Trimming cost V 6 bases and J 4 bases; bases outside gene matches: 5. As DNA, the CDR3 is TGTGCCAGCAGGAGGGACAGGGGAGGCACTGAAGCTTTCTTT. This encodes CASRRDRGGTEAFF.

The chain employs TRBV7-8 and TRBJ2-2; 9 bases map to TRBD2. J lost 2 bases, V lost 5 bases, and 9 bases had no gene match. Germline V gene lookup returns CDR1 SGHVS and CDR2 FQNEAQ. The CDR3 runs to 17 residues. The CDR3 DNA reads TGTGCCAGCAGCCGGGGGGGGACTAGCCTTAACACCGGGGAGCTGTTTTTT. It specifies CASSRGGTSLNTGELFF.

This chain uses TRBV5-6 with TRBJ2-3; 7 nucleotides agree with TRBD2. The CDR3 consists of 16 residues. With 1 base clipped from V and 5 bases from J, the junction kept 10 bases outside the gene matches. CDR1 is SGHDT, CDR2 YYEEEE, per germline. CDR3 coding DNA: TGTGCCAGCAGCTTGTTACTAGATGGGGAGGGAGATACGCAGTATTTT. It is translated as CASSLLLDGEGDTQYF.

The CDR3: CASSTQFLSGTTGELFF. The CDR3 region has the DNA TGCGCCAGCAGCACCCAATTTCTTAGCGGGACCACCGGGGAGCTGTTTTTT. This chain links TRBV5-1 with TRBJ2-2, with 8 bases identical to TRBD2. Germline V CDR1 and CDR2: SGHRS, YFSETQ. The CDR3 is 17 amino acids. V gave up 4 bases and J gave up 4 bases; unmatched junction bases: 12.